What follows are 25 T cell receptor beta chains derived from one specimen sequenced in a study of cytomegalovirus exposure and HLA in healthy donors. This PCR relied on a set of 60 Vbeta primers and 13 Jbeta primers. The repertoire was sequenced with immunoSEQ multiplex PCR; TCRdb's copy has only in-frame clones and lacks some. This table has some 150,000 clones, 87% appearing once. Sequencing was done on a sample of PBMCs. Receptor source: a woman aged 30 to 39 in good health and CMV-seronegative.

V and J are TRBV9 and TRBJ1-6; no definite D call. Germline CDR1 and CDR2: SGDLS and YYNGEE. The CDR3 spans 15 residues. Deletions cut 7 bases from V and 8 bases from J, with 19 bases between. Here the CDR3 DNA reads TGTGCCAGCGCAAAAGACATTTCGCCTTATTCACCCCTCCACTTT. It is translated as CASAKDISPYSPLHF.

This chain joins TRBV11-2 and TRBJ2-7; 8 nucleotides match TRBD1. The CDR3 contains 14 residues. Germline CDR1 reads SGHAT; CDR2 reads FQNNGV. Trimming took 4 bases from V and 5 from J; bases not matched to a gene: 7. CDR3 DNA: TGTGCCAGCAGCTCCATCGCAGGGGGCCACGAGCAGTACTTC. Amino acids: CASSSIAGGHEQYF.

The chain carries TRBV27 and TRBJ1-2; 7 bases match TRBD1. J lost 1 base, V lost 1 base, and 9 bases had no gene match. The CDR3 has 17 amino acids. CDR1 is MNHEY, CDR2 SMNVEV, per germline (reference sequence). The CDR3: CASSLFGQDKYNYGYTF. In DNA form, the CDR3 reads TGTGCCAGCAGTTTATTTGGACAGGATAAATATAACTATGGCTACACCTTC.

The J gene is TRBJ2-7, the V gene TRBV13; 12 bases are shared with TRBD2. After removal of 4 bases from V and 9 bases from J, the junction contained 7 bases not matched to a gene. This CDR3 spans 14 amino acids. Germline CDR1 PRHDT, CDR2 FYEKMQ (reference sequence). The CDR3 sequence is CASSSGLAGWRQYF. DNA of the CDR3: TGTGCCAGCAGCTCAGGACTAGCGGGATGGCGGCAGTACTTC. Supplemented by reference TRBV13 and TRBJ2-7, the full variable domain reads AAGVIQSPRHLIKEKRETATLKCYPIPRHDTVYWYQQGPGQDPQFLISFYEKMQSDKGSIPDRFSAQQFSDYHSELNMSSLELGDSALYFCASSSGLAGWRQYFGPGTRLTVT.

J is TRBJ2-2 and V is TRBV11-3; D may be TRBD1 (6 bases). V was trimmed by 0 bases and J by 1 base, leaving 6 bases between them. The CDR3 runs 15 residues. Germline CDR1 and CDR2: SGHNT and YENEEA. CDR3 sequence reads: CASSLDRGNTGELFF. CDR3 nucleotides: TGTGCCAGCAGCTTAGACAGGGGGAACACCGGGGAGCTGTTTTTT.

The chain employs TRBV7-2 and TRBJ2-3, with TRBD2 identical over 9 bases. The V and J ends lost 4 bases and 0 bases, in that order; junction bases with no gene match: 5. CDR1 and CDR2 from the germline V gene are SGHTA and FQGNSA. CDR3 length: 16 residues. In DNA form, the CDR3 reads TGTGCCAGCAGCTCTCGGCGGGGGGGTAGCACAGATACGCAGTATTTT. It specifies CASSSRRGGSTDTQYF.

The chain recombines TRBV27 with TRBJ1-1; possible D gene TRBD1, 6 bases. Germline V CDR1 and CDR2: MNHEY, SMNVEV (reference sequence). With 6 bases removed from V and 2 bases from J, the gap between germline ends came to 16 bases. The CDR3 length is 15 residues. The CDR3, as DNA: TGTGCCAGCAGCAACGTACCCGGGACAAACACTGAAGCTTTCTTT. Residues: CASSNVPGTNTEAFF.

The genes are TRBV9 and TRBJ2-1; 7 positions match TRBD1. V was clipped by 4 bases and J by 6 bases; unmatched bases: 19. The CDR3 runs 18 residues. Germline-derived CDR1 and CDR2 are SGDLS and YYNGEE. The DNA for the CDR3 is TGTGCCAGCAGCCCACGAGGTGGGACGACAGGGCCGGGCAATGAGCAGTTCTTC. Protein sequence: CASSPRGGTTGPGNEQFF.

The V and J genes are TRBV5-1 and TRBJ2-5; weak D call: TRBD2 (6 bases). Trimming shortened V by 0 bases and J by 4 bases, and 19 bases separated the two germline ends. There are 17 residues in the CDR3. CDR1 and CDR2 from the germline V gene are SGHRS and YFSETQ. In DNA, the CDR3 is TGCGCCAGCAGCTTGGAGGGCGTAGGACTATCAGGAGAGACCCAGTACTTC. Translation gives CASSLEGVGLSGETQYF. Looking up the rest from reference TRBV5-1 and TRBJ2-5 gives the full variable domain: KAGVTQTPRYLIKTRGQQVTLSCSPISGHRSVSWYQQTPGQGLQFLFEYFSETQRNKGNFPGRFSGRQFSNSRSEMNVSTLELGDSALYLCASSLEGVGLSGETQYFGPGTRLLVL.

The chain joins TRBV7-9 to TRBJ2-1, with 8 bases identical to TRBD1. Germline-derived CDR1 and CDR2 are SEHNR and FQNEAQ (reference sequence). The CDR3 is made up of 16 amino acids. The V gene end was trimmed by 5 bases and the J gene end by 6 bases; junction bases not matched to a gene: 12. The CDR3 spells CASSEGQGEWGNEQFF. The CDR3 DNA reads as TGTGCCAGCAGCGAAGGACAGGGTGAATGGGGCAATGAGCAGTTCTTC.

This chain links TRBV7-2 with TRBJ2-1; 8 positions agree with TRBD1. Per the germline V gene, CDR1 is SGHTA and CDR2 is FQGNSA. V was clipped by 5 bases and J by 1 base; unmatched bases: 4. CDR3 length: 15 amino acids. The CDR3, as DNA: TGTGCCAGCAGCCCAGGGGGCACGTCCTACAATGAGCAGTTCTTC. Protein product: CASSPGGTSYNEQFF.

V and J are TRBV4-3 and TRBJ2-2; the match to TRBD2 covers 9 bases. V was pared by 4 bases and J by 7 bases, with 10 bases of the junction left unmatched. CDR3 length: 16 amino acids. CDR1 is LGHNA and CDR2 is YSLEER in the germline V gene. The CDR3 spells CASSRGAGGLGGELFF. As DNA, the CDR3 is TGCGCCAGCAGCCGAGGGGCGGGGGGGCTTGGCGGGGAGCTGTTTTTT.

CDR3 coding DNA: TGTGCCAGCAGCCTGGGGGGGCCAACCGGAGATACGCAGTATTTT. It is translated as CASSLGGPTGDTQYF. This chain links TRBV7-2 with TRBJ2-3, with D tentatively TRBD2 (7 bases). Germline V gene sequence: CDR1 SGHTA, CDR2 FQGNSA. CDR3 length: 15 amino acids. V was clipped by 5 bases and J by 5 bases, with 17 bases between them.

V usage is TRBV19 and J usage is TRBJ2-1, with D maybe TRBD2 (5 bases). The CDR3 is made up of 15 amino acids. Germline V CDR1 and CDR2: LNHDA, SQIVND (reference sequence). V shed 6 bases and J shed 9 bases, with 21 bases lying between them. CDR3 sequence reads: CASREAKGFRGEQFF. CDR3 DNA sequence: TGTGCCAGTAGGGAGGCAAAAGGGTTCCGGGGTGAGCAGTTCTTC. The full variable domain, its missing parts supplied by reference TRBV19 and TRBJ2-1, is DGGITQSPKYLFRKEGQNVTLSCEQNLNHDAMYWYRQDPGQGLRLIYYSQIVNDFQKGDIAEGYSVSREKKESFPLTVTSAQKNPTAFYLCASREAKGFRGEQFFGPGTRLTVL.

The chain has TRBV7-6 and TRBJ2-3; TRBD2 matches at 9 bases. The length of the CDR3 is 15 residues. Per germline, CDR1 SGHVS and CDR2 FNYEAQ. After removal of 1 base from V and 3 bases from J, the junction contained 2 bases not matched to a gene. CDR3 DNA: TGTGCCAGCAGCTTAGGCGGGGGGGGAACAGATACGCAGTATTTT. This gives the protein CASSLGGGGTDTQYF.

V and J are TRBV9 and TRBJ1-5, with 12 positions matching TRBD1. The CDR3 is made up of 22 amino acids. Looked up from germline, CDR1 is SGDLS and CDR2 is YYNGEE. Germline trimming cut 0 bases from V and 2 bases from J; bases unmatched to any gene: 18. The CDR3 loop reads CASSVASRDRGLFLFRNQPQHF. DNA for the CDR3: TGTGCCAGCAGCGTAGCGTCCCGGGACAGGGGGCTCTTTCTATTCCGCAATCAGCCCCAGCATTTT.

The table lists this clone with a few counts. This chain links TRBV6-5 with TRBJ2-7; D unclear. CDR3 length: 14 amino acids. The germline V gene encodes CDR1 MNHEY and CDR2 SVGAGI. V lost 0 bases and J 0 bases, leaving 6 bases between the germline ends. The CDR3 nucleotides are TGTGCCAGCAGTTACTCATACAGCTCCTACGAGCAGTACTTC. This encodes CASSYSYSSYEQYF.

V is TRBV30 and J is TRBJ1-3, with TRBD1 as a possible D gene (6 bases). This CDR3 comprises 15 residues. The V end lost 0 bases, the J end lost 3 bases, and 12 bases lay between the germline ends. From germline, CDR1 is GTSNPN and CDR2 SVGIG (reference sequence). The chain's CDR3 is CAWSVPPRGGNTIYF. CDR3 sequence (DNA): TGTGCCTGGAGTGTACCCCCCAGGGGTGGAAACACCATATATTTT.

The rearrangement links TRBV15 to TRBJ2-1; possibly TRBD1 for D (5 bases). This CDR3 comprises 16 residues. The V gene lost 2 bases and the J gene lost 5 bases, with 16 bases spanning the gap. Per the germline V gene, CDR1 is LNHNV and CDR2 is YYDKDF (reference sequence). DNA of the CDR3: TGTGCCACCAGCAGACCCAAGGGGATTAAAAACAATGAGCAGTTCTTC. It codes for CATSRPKGIKNNEQFF.

This rearrangement joins TRBV6-5 to TRBJ1-6; the match to TRBD1 covers 8 bases. The CDR3 sequence is 15 residues long. With V trimmed by 3 bases and J by 12 bases, 10 bases remained unmatched. CDR1 and CDR2 (germline): MNHEY, SVGAGI. DNA of the CDR3: TGTGCCAGCAGTTATGTGCGGACAGGGCTTCAACCCCTCCACTTT. Translated: CASSYVRTGLQPLHF.

This chain joins TRBV28 and TRBJ1-6, with TRBD1 matching over 8 bases. Germline lookup yields CDR1 MDHEN and CDR2 SYDVKM. V was clipped by 4 bases and J by 3 bases; unmatched bases: 5. The CDR3 is 16 residues long. The CDR3 region is CASSSPGQGYNSPLHF. In DNA, the CDR3 is TGTGCCAGCAGTTCTCCTGGACAGGGCTATAATTCACCCCTCCACTTT.

This clone was seen a single time. This sequence joins TRBV9 and TRBJ2-3; 8 nucleotides align to TRBD2. Germline V gene lookup returns CDR1 SGDLS and CDR2 YYNGEE. V lost 7 bases and J lost 2; bases outside the gene matches: 12. The CDR3 sequence is 16 residues long. CDR3 DNA: TGTGCCAGCGGCATTAGCGGGACCCCCCACACAGATACGCAGTATTTT. The encoded protein is CASGISGTPHTDTQYF. Combining the CDR3 with reference TRBV9 and TRBJ2-3 gives the whole variable domain DSGVTQTPKHLITATGQRVTLRCSPRSGDLSVYWYQQSLDQGLQFLIQYYNGEERAKGNILERFSAQQFPDLHSELNLSSLELGDSALYFCASGISGTPHTDTQYFGPGTRLTVL.

This chain joins TRBV19 and TRBJ1-5; TRBD1 matches at 7 bases. V lost 4 bases, J lost 3 bases, and 6 bases stayed unmatched. CDR1 and CDR2 from the germline V gene are LNHDA and SQIVND (reference sequence). This CDR3 spans 15 amino acids. The CDR3 sequence is CASSKTGTPNQPQHF. The DNA for the CDR3 is TGTGCCAGTAGTAAGACAGGGACCCCCAATCAGCCCCAGCATTTT.

CDR3 DNA sequence: TGTGCCAGCAGTGAATCCAACATGAACACTGAAGCTTTCTTT. Translating gives CASSESNMNTEAFF. This rearrangement joins TRBV6-1 to TRBJ1-1; D gene ambiguous. Germline CDR1 is MNHNS and CDR2 is SASEGT. The V gene lost 2 bases and the J gene lost 0 bases, with 7 bases spanning the gap. The CDR3 covers 14 residues.

The V and J genes are TRBV4-1 and TRBJ1-2, with 7 bases fitting TRBD1. CDR1 is MGHRA and CDR2 is YSYEKL in the germline V gene. The CDR3 is 17 amino acids. V trimming: 1 base; J trimming: 1 base; junction bases outside the gene matches: 9. CDR3 loop: CASSQGDSRSNNYGYTF. As DNA, the CDR3 is TGCGCCAGCAGCCAAGGGGACAGCCGATCGAATAACTATGGCTACACCTTC.